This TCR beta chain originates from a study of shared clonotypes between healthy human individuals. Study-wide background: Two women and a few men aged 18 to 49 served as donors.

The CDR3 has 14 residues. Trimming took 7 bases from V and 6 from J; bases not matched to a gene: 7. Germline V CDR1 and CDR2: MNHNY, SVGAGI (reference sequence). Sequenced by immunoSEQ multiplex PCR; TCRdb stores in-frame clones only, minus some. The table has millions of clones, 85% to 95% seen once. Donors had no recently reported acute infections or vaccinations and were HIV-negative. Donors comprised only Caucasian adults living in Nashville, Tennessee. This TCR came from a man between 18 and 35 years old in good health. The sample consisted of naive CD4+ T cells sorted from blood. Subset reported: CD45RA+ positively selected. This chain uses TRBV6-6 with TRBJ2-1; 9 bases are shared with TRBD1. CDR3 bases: TGTGCCAGCAACGCCGGGACAGGGATCAATGAGCAGTTCTTC. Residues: CASNAGTGINEQFF.